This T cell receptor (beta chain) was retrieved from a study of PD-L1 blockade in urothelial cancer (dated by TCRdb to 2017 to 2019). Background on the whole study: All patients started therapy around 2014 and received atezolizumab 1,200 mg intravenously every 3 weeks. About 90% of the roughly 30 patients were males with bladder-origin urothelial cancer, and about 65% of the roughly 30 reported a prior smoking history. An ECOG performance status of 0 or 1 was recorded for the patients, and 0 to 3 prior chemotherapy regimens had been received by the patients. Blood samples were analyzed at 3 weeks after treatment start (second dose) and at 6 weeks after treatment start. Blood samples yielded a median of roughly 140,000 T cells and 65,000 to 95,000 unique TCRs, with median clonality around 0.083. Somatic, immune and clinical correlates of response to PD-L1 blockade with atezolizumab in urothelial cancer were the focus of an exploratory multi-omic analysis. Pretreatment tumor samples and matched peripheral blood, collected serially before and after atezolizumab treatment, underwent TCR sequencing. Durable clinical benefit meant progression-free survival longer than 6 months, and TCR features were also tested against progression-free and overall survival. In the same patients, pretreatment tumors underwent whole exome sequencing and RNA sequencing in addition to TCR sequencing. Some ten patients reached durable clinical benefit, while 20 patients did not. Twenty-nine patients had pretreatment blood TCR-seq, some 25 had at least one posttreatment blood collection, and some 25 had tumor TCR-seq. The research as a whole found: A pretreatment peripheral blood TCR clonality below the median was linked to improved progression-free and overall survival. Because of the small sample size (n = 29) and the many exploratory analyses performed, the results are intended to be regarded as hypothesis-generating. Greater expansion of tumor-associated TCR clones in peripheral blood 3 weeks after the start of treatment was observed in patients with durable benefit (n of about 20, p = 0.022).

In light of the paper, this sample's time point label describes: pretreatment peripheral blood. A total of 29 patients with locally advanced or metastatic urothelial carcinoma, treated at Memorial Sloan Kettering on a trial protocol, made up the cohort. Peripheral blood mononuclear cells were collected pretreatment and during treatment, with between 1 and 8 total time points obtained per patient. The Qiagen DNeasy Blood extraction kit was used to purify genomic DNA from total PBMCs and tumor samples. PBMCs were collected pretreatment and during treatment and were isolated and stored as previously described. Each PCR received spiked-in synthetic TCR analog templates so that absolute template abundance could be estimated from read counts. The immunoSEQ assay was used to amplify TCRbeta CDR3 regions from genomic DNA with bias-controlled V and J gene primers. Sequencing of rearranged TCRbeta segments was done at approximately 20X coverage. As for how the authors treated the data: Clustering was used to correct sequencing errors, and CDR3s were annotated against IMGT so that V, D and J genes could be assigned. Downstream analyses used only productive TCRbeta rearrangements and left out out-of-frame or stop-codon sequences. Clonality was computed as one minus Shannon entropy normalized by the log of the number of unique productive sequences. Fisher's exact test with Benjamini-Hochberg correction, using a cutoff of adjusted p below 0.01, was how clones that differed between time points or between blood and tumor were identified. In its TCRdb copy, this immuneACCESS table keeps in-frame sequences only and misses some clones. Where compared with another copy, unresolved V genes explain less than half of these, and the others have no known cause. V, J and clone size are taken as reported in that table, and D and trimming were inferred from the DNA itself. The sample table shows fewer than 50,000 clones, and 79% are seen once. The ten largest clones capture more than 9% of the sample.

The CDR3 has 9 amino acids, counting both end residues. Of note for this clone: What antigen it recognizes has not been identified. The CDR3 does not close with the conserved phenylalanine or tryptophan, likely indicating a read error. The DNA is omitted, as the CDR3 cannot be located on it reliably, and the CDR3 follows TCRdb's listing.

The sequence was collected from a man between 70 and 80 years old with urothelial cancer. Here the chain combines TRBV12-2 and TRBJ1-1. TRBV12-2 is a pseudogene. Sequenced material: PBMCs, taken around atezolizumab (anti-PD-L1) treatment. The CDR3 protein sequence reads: CASRLKRTL.